The 29 T cell receptor beta chains listed next were all sequenced from one sample in a study of control samples from healthy donors and cancer patients (dated by TCRdb to about 2020). The receptor library was made with the immunoSEQ multiplex PCR assay. Not all clones reach the TCRdb copy of this immuneACCESS table, which keeps in-frame sequences only. Checked studies attribute under half of the gap to unresolved V genes and leave the rest unexplained. In this sample the table shows about 130,000 clones, about nine tenths of which occur a single time. The ten largest make up about 2.6% of the sample. The sample consisted of blood. The origin of the receptors is a man aged 18 to 35 in good health.

Regarding this clone: One end of the junction varies from germline; a read error may be responsible. The chain uses TRBV5-6 and TRBJ1-5, with D tentatively TRBD1 (6 bases). Germline assignment: CDR1 SGHDT and CDR2 YYEEEE. The CDR3 loop spans 14 amino acids. DNA for the CDR3: TGTGCCAGCAGCTTTGGACAGTCCAATCGGCCCCAGCATTTT. Translated, it gives CASSFGQSNRPQHF.

The genes are TRBV7-6 and TRBJ2-1; D is possibly TRBD2 (5 bases). Between the trimmed V and J ends, which lost 5 bases and 7 bases, there was a span of 9 bases. The CDR3 covers 12 residues. Germline V gene lookup returns CDR1 SGHVS and CDR2 FNYEAQ. The CDR3 is CASSRPGNEQFF. The DNA of the CDR3 is TGTGCCAGCAGCCGGCCGGGGAATGAGCAGTTCTTC.

Points on this clone: Other DNA sequences in the sample encode the same CDR3. The chain joins TRBV7-9 to TRBJ2-5; D remains unclear. This CDR3 has 11 amino acids. Germline-derived CDR1 and CDR2 are SEHNR and FQNEAQ (reference sequence). V was cut by 2 bases and J by 3 bases, with 1 base left in between. CDR3 sequence: CASSLKETQYF. For the CDR3, the DNA is TGTGCCAGCAGCTTAAAAGAGACCCAGTACTTC. Together with reference TRBV7-9 and TRBJ2-5, the CDR3 gives the full variable domain: DTGVSQNPRHKITKRGQNVTFRCDPISEHNRLYWYRQTLGQGPEFLTYFQNEAQLEKSRLLSDRFSAERPKGSFSTLEIQRTEQGDSAMYLCASSLKETQYFGPGTRLLVL.

The V and J genes are TRBV7-6 and TRBJ1-6, with TRBD1 as a possible D gene (6 bases). V was cut by 3 bases and J by 5 bases, with 8 bases left in between. The germline V gene encodes CDR1 SGHVS and CDR2 FNYEAQ. The length of the CDR3 is 14 residues. The DNA of the CDR3 is TGTGCCAGCAGCTTGCGACAGGATAATTCACCCCTCCACTTT. Translating it yields CASSLRQDNSPLHF.

The chain links TRBV5-8 to TRBJ2-4; 11 bases line up with TRBD2. The CDR3 length is 19 residues. Trimming at V came to 3 bases and at J to 1 base, leaving 12 bases not matched to a gene. The germline CDR1 and CDR2 sequences are SGHTS and YDEGEE. CDR3 protein: CASSSYLAGGERAKNIQYF. CDR3 nucleotide sequence: TGTGCCAGCAGCTCATATTTAGCGGGAGGGGAGAGGGCCAAAAACATTCAGTACTTC.

This clone was seen only a few times. This chain connects TRBV6-5 to TRBJ1-2, with 9 bases lining up with TRBD1. Trimming at V came to 6 bases and at J to 8 bases, leaving 10 bases not matched to a gene. The length of the CDR3 is 14 residues. Per germline, CDR1 MNHEY and CDR2 SVGAGI. CDR3 nucleotide sequence: TGTGCCAGCAGGGAGACAGGGGGAATTAGCGGCTACACCTTC. This encodes CASRETGGISGYTF.

The chain recombines TRBV7-9 with TRBJ1-2; D not resolved. CDR1 is SEHNR and CDR2 is FQNEAQ in the germline V gene (reference sequence). V dropped 0 bases and J dropped 1 base, with 6 bases sitting between them. The CDR3 spans 14 residues. CDR3 DNA sequence: TGTGCCAGCAGCTTAGCGGAGATTAACTATGGCTACACCTTC. This codes for CASSLAEINYGYTF.

This clone was detected once. The chain joins TRBV5-1 to TRBJ2-1; D may correspond to TRBD1 or TRBD2 (5 bases each). The length of the CDR3 is 16 residues. The V gene's germline CDR1 is SGHRS and CDR2 YFSETQ. V dropped 4 bases and J dropped 0 bases, with 14 bases sitting between them. The CDR3 coding sequence is TGCGCCAGCAGCCCCCTGGGGGTAAGCTCCTACAATGAGCAGTTCTTC. Translated: CASSPLGVSSYNEQFF.

The chain recombines TRBV9 with TRBJ2-3, with 7 bases lining up with TRBD1. The CDR3 extends over 16 amino acids. The germline V gene encodes CDR1 SGDLS and CDR2 YYNGEE. The V segment lost 0 bases and the J segment 5 bases; nucleotides outside the gene matches: 9. CDR3 DNA sequence: TGTGCCAGCAGCGTAGAGGGGGCCCGGGGTTTAGATACGCAGTATTTT. This translates into CASSVEGARGLDTQYF.

This chain uses TRBV30 with TRBJ1-2; possibly TRBD1 for D (5 bases). The CDR3 sequence is 12 residues long. Germline V gene data show CDR1 as GTSNPN and CDR2 as SVGIG (reference sequence). Trimming shortened V by 2 bases and J by 7 bases, and 11 bases separated the two germline ends. CDR3 sequence: CAWSPLRGGYTF. In DNA, the CDR3 is TGTGCCTGGAGTCCCTTGAGGGGTGGCTACACCTTC.

The J gene is TRBJ2-3, the V gene TRBV14, with D maybe TRBD1 (6 bases). The CDR3 length is 15 residues. CDR1 is SGHDN and CDR2 is FVKESK in the germline V gene. Trimming left V 4 bases short and J 2 bases short, with 13 bases between. The CDR3 region is CASSPLGQTTDTQYF. For the CDR3, the DNA is TGTGCCAGCAGCCCCCTAGGACAGACCACAGATACGCAGTATTTT. Full variable domain (remainder filled in from reference TRBV14 and TRBJ2-3): EAGVTQFPSHSVIEKGQTVTLRCDPISGHDNLYWYRRVMGKEIKFLLHFVKESKQDESGMPNNRFLAERTGGTYSTLKVQPAELEDSGVYFCASSPLGQTTDTQYFGPGTRLTVL.

The rearrangement uses TRBV12-3 or TRBV12-4 and TRBJ1-1; the D is unclear. The V gene lost 6 bases and the J gene lost 0 bases, with 8 bases spanning the gap. CDR3 size: 13 residues. Here the CDR3 reads CASSLALNTEAFF. As DNA, the CDR3 is TGTGCCAGCAGCCTGGCTCTGAACACTGAAGCTTTCTTT.

The genes are TRBV6-4 and TRBJ2-1, with 14 nucleotides matching TRBD2. CDR3 length equals 15 residues. The junction had 4 bases not matched to a gene; V was cut back by 4 bases and J by 8 bases. Germline assignment: CDR1 MRHNA and CDR2 SNTAGT. The CDR3 loop is CASSGGTSGSYEQFF. The CDR3 region has the DNA TGTGCCAGCAGTGGTGGGACTAGCGGGAGTTATGAGCAGTTCTTC.

This chain connects TRBV5-1 to TRBJ2-3; 7 bases line up with TRBD2. The germline CDR1 and CDR2 sequences are SGHRS and YFSETQ. The CDR3 contains 16 residues. V gave up 0 bases and J gave up 2 bases; unmatched junction bases: 6. CDR3 nucleotides: TGCGCCAGCAGCTTGGGTGCCAGCGGGGTCACAGATACGCAGTATTTT. This translates into CASSLGASGVTDTQYF. The complete variable domain, with remaining parts taken from reference TRBV5-1 and TRBJ2-3, reads KAGVTQTPRYLIKTRGQQVTLSCSPISGHRSVSWYQQTPGQGLQFLFEYFSETQRNKGNFPGRFSGRQFSNSRSEMNVSTLELGDSALYLCASSLGASGVTDTQYFGPGTRLTVL.

V gene TRBV21-1 combines with J gene TRBJ2-2; TRBD1 reflects the table's D call only, with no check against the DNA. TRBV21-1 is termed a pseudogene. This CDR3 has 17 amino acids. This CDR3 is CASTILSWATNTGELFF. The DNA for the CDR3 is TGTGCCAGCACCATCCTATCGTGGGCGACGAACACCGGGGAGCTGTTTTTT.

V gene TRBV15 combines with J gene TRBJ1-6; the D is unclear. Germline lookup yields CDR1 LNHNV and CDR2 YYDKDF (reference sequence). The length of the CDR3 is 13 residues. The V gene lost 1 base and the J gene lost 7 bases, with 5 bases spanning the gap. DNA for the CDR3: TGTGCCACCAGCAGAGGCGGAAATTCACCCCTCCACTTT. Residues: CATSRGGNSPLHF.

The chain uses TRBV20-1 and TRBJ2-7; possibly TRBD1 or TRBD2 for D (5 bases each). V lost 3 bases and J lost 0, with 9 bases in between. The CDR3 length is 13 residues. Germline values: CDR1 DFQATT, CDR2 SNEGSKA (reference sequence). The DNA for the CDR3 is TGCAGTGCTAGTTGGGGGACCTCCTACGAGCAGTACTTC. Translation: CSASWGTSYEQYF.

Only a few counts were recorded for this clone. J is TRBJ1-2 and V is TRBV5-1, with TRBD1 identical over 8 bases. V trimming: 4 bases; J trimming: 1 base; junction bases outside the gene matches: 6. This CDR3 spans 15 amino acids. CDR1 and CDR2 (germline): SGHRS, YFSETQ. In DNA, the CDR3 is TGCGCCAGCAGCACCGGGACAGGCGATAACTATGGCTACACCTTC. The encoded protein is CASSTGTGDNYGYTF.

The rearrangement uses TRBV29-1 and TRBJ1-1; D not resolved. Germline V gene data show CDR1 as SQVTM and CDR2 as ANQGSEA. V was pared by 2 bases and J by 5 bases, with 15 bases between. This CDR3 comprises 14 residues. CDR3 protein: CSVESDLRRTEAFF. Written as DNA, the CDR3 is TGCAGCGTTGAAAGTGATCTACGTCGGACTGAAGCTTTCTTT.

CDR3: CASSEAVQEWVPQSQYF. CDR3 nucleotides: TGTGCCAGCAGTGAAGCGGTCCAGGAATGGGTACCACAATCTCAGTATTTT. The chain has TRBV6-1 and TRBJ2-3; D gene ambiguous. This CDR3 has 17 residues. Germline values: CDR1 MNHNS, CDR2 SASEGT. The ends were cut back, 0 bases at V and 12 bases at J, with 25 bases in the middle.

The chain has TRBV4-3 and TRBJ1-2; TRBD1 agrees at 8 bases. V trimming: 4 bases; J trimming: 2 bases; junction bases outside the gene matches: 9. Germline CDR1 is LGHNA and CDR2 is YSLEER. This CDR3 region has 16 residues. The CDR3: CASSLEGQGLNYGYTF. Here the CDR3 DNA reads TGCGCCAGCAGCCTAGAAGGACAGGGACTAAACTATGGCTACACCTTC.

V gene TRBV28 combines with J gene TRBJ2-1, with a weak D call TRBD1 (5 bases). V shed 1 base and J shed 3 bases, with 10 bases lying between them. CDR1 is MDHEN, CDR2 SYDVKM, per germline. This CDR3 has 15 residues. The CDR3 coding sequence is TGTGCCAGCAGTTTATTAGACAGTCTCTACAATGAGCAGTTCTTC. It is translated as CASSLLDSLYNEQFF.

This chain links TRBV6-6 with TRBJ1-4; 10 bases align to TRBD1. Losses at the gene ends were 5 bases for V and 1 base for J; bases not matched to a gene: 7. Looked up from germline, CDR1 is MNHNY and CDR2 is SVGAGI (reference sequence). This CDR3 has 17 amino acids. The CDR3 protein is CASSPRDRGRTNEKLFF. CDR3 coding DNA: TGTGCCAGCAGTCCCCGGGACAGGGGTCGAACTAATGAAAAACTGTTTTTT.

This clone has more than one count but fewer than ten. This chain joins TRBV12-5 and TRBJ2-3; TRBD2 matches 9 bases. Germline values: CDR1 LGHNT, CDR2 FRNRAP. This CDR3 is built from 15 residues. Germline trimming cut 4 bases from V and 7 bases from J; bases unmatched to any gene: 9. CDR3 bases: TGTGCTAGTGGTTCGCCAGGGACTAGCATTTATACGCAGTATTTT. This codes for CASGSPGTSIYTQYF. Supplemented by reference TRBV12-5 and TRBJ2-3, the full variable domain reads DARVTQTPRHKVTEMGQEVTMRCQPILGHNTVFWYRQTMMQGLELLAYFRNRAPLDDSGMPKDRFSAEMPDATLATLKIQPSEPRDSAVYFCASGSPGTSIYTQYFGPGTRLTVL.

Written as DNA, the CDR3 is TGTGCCAGCAGTCCGGCCAGGGAGACTGAGCAGTTCTTC. Its protein product is CASSPARETEQFF. V gene TRBV28 combines with J gene TRBJ2-1; perhaps D is TRBD1 or TRBD2 (5 bases each). Per germline, CDR1 MDHEN and CDR2 SYDVKM. The CDR3 is 13 amino acids. Trimming removed 5 bases at V and 9 bases at J, with 14 bases between. The whole variable domain, filled in from reference TRBV28 and TRBJ2-1, reads DVKVTQSSRYLVKRTGEKVFLECVQDMDHENMFWYRQDPGLGLRLIYFSYDVKMKEKGDIPEGYSVSREKKERFSLILESASTNQTSMYLCASSPARETEQFFGPGTRLTVL.

This chain uses TRBV30 with TRBJ1-2; D is perhaps TRBD1 (5 bases). Per germline, CDR1 GTSNPN and CDR2 SVGIG (reference sequence). V lost 1 base to trimming and J lost 1 base, with 13 bases between them. This CDR3 spans 15 amino acids. The CDR3 protein is CAWSGPSGGNYGYTF. DNA for the CDR3: TGTGCCTGGAGTGGGCCCAGCGGGGGTAACTATGGCTACACCTTC.

A few counts support this clone. The chain employs TRBV4-1 and TRBJ2-3; no clear D. Trimming stripped 4 bases from V and 4 bases from J, with 12 bases between. Germline V lookup: CDR1 MGHRA, CDR2 YSYEKL. This CDR3 comprises 14 residues. The chain's CDR3 is CASSPLVVPDTQYF. As DNA, the CDR3 is TGCGCCAGCAGCCCGTTAGTAGTCCCAGATACGCAGTATTTT.

The chain is built from TRBV7-9 and TRBJ2-2, with D tentatively TRBD2 (6 bases). Per the germline V gene, CDR1 is SEHNR and CDR2 is FQNEAQ (reference sequence). This CDR3 spans 16 amino acids. The ends were cut back, 8 bases at V and 3 bases at J, with 19 bases in the middle. For the CDR3, the DNA is TGTGCCAGCTCGAGGCCCTTTGGAGGGGACACCGGGGAGCTGTTTTTT. It is translated as CASSRPFGGDTGELFF. The full variable domain, its missing parts supplied by reference TRBV7-9 and TRBJ2-2, is DTGVSQNPRHKITKRGQNVTFRCDPISEHNRLYWYRQTLGQGPEFLTYFQNEAQLEKSRLLSDRFSAERPKGSFSTLEIQRTEQGDSAMYLCASSRPFGGDTGELFFGEGSRLTVL.

The chain couples TRBV3-1 (or the pseudogene TRBV3-2) to TRBJ2-1; 8 bases are shared with TRBD1. The germline CDR1 and CDR2 sequences are LGHDT and YNNKEL (reference sequence). There are 16 residues in the CDR3. The V segment lost 1 base and the J segment 3 bases; nucleotides outside the gene matches: 5. CDR3: CASSQVPGGYYNEQFF. Here the CDR3 DNA reads TGTGCCAGCAGCCAAGTCCCAGGGGGCTACTACAATGAGCAGTTCTTC.